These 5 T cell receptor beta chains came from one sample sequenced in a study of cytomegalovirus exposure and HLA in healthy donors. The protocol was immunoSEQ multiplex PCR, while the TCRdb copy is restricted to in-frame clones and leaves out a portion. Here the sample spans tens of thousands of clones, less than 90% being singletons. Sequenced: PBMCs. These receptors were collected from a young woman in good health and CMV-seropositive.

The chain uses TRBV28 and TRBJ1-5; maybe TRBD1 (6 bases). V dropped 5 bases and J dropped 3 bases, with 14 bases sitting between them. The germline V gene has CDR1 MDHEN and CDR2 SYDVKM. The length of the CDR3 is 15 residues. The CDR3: CASSTWTELNQPQHF. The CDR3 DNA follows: TGTGCCAGCAGTACCTGGACAGAACTCAATCAGCCCCAGCATTTT.

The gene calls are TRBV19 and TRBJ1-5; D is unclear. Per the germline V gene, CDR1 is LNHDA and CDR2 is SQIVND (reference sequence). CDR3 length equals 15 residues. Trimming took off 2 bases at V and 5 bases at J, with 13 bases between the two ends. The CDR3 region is CASSIPRGGDQPQHF. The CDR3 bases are TGTGCCAGTAGTATACCGAGAGGTGGCGATCAGCCCCAGCATTTT.

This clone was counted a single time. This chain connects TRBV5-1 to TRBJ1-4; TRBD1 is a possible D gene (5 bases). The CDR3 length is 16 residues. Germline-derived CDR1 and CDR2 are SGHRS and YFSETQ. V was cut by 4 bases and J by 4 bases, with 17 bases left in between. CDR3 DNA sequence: TGCGCCAGCAGCCTGGAGGGGCTCGGCTTTAATGAAAAACTGTTTTTT. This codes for CASSLEGLGFNEKLFF.

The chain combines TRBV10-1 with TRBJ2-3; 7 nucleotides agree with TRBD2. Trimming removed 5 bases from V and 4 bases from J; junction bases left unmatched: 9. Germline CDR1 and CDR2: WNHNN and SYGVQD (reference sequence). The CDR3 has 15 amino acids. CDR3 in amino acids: CASSHAGVGADTQYF. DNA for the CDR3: TGCGCCAGCAGTCACGCGGGGGTTGGTGCAGATACGCAGTATTTT.

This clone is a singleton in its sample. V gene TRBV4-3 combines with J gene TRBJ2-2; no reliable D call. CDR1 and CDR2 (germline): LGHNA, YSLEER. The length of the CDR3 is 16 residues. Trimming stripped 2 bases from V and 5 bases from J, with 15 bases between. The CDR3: CASSQRSTTITGELFF. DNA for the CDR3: TGCGCCAGCAGCCAACGATCGACAACCATAACCGGGGAGCTGTTTTTT.